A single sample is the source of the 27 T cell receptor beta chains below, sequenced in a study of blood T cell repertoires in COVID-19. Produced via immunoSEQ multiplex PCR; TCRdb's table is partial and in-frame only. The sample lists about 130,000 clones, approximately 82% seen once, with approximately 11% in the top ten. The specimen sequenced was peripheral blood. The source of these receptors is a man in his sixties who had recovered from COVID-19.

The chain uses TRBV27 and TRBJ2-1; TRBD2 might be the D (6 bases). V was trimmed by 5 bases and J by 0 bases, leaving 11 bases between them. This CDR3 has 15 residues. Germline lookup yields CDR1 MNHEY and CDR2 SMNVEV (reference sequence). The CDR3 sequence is CASSPYGSSYNEQFF. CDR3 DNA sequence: TGTGCCAGCAGTCCCTACGGGAGCTCCTACAATGAGCAGTTCTTC.

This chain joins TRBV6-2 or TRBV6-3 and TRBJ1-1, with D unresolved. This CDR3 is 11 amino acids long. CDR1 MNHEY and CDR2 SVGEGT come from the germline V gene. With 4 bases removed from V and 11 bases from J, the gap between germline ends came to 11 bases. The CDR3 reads CASSSTLRAFF. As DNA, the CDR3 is TGTGCCAGCAGTTCGACTCTGCGGGCTTTCTTT.

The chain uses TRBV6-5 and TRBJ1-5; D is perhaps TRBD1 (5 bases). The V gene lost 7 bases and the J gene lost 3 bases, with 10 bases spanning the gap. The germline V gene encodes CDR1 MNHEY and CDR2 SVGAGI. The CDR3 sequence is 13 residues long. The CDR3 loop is CASKKGSNQPQHF. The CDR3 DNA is TGTGCCAGCAAAAAGGGGTCCAATCAGCCCCAGCATTTT.

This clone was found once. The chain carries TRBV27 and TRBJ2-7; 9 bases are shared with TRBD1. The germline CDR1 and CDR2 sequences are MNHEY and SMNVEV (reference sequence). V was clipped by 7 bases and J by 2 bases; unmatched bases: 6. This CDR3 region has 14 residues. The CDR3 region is CASIDRGGTYEQYF. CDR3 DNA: TGTGCCAGCATAGACAGGGGGGGTACCTACGAGCAGTACTTC.

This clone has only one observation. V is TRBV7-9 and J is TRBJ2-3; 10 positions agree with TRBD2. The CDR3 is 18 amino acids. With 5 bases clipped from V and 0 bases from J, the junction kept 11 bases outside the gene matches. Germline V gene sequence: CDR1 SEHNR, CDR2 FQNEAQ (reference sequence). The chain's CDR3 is CASSTLAGGYISTDTQYF. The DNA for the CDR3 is TGTGCCAGCAGCACGTTAGCGGGAGGTTACATCAGCACAGATACGCAGTATTTT.

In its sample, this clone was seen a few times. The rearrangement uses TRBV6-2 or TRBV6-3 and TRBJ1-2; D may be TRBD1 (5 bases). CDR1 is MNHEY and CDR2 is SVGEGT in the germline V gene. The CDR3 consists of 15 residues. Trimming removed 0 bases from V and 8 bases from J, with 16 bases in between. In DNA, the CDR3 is TGTGCCAGCAGTTACTCGAAAGGGGCCCCTCTCGGCTACACCTTC. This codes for CASSYSKGAPLGYTF.

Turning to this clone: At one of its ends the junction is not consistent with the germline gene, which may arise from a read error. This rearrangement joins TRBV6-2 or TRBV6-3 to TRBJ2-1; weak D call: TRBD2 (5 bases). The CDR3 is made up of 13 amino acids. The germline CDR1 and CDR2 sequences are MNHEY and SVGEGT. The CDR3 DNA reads TGTGCCAGCAGTGACTCTAGCAAGGATGAGCAGTTCTTC. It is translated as CASSDSSKDEQFF.

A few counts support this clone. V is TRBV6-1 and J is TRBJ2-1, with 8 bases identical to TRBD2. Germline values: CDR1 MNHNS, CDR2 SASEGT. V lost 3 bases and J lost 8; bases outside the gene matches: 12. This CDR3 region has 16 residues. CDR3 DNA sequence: TGTGCCAGCAGTGATACAGGACAGCCGGGGGGGGATGAGCAGTTCTTC. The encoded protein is CASSDTGQPGGDEQFF.

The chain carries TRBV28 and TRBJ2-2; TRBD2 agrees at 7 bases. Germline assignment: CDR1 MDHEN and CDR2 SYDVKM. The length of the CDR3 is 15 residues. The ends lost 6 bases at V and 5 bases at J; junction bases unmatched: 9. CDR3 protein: CASRLAGVWTGELFF. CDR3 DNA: TGTGCCAGCAGATTGGCGGGAGTGTGGACCGGGGAGCTGTTTTTT.

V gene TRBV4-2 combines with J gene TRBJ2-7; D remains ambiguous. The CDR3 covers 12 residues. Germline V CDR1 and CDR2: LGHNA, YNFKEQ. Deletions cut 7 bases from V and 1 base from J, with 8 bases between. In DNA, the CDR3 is TGTGCCAGCACGGGCCAGTCCTACGAGCAGTACTTC. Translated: CASTGQSYEQYF.

CDR3 sequence reads: CASSFYSTTSGRLGNNEQFF. CDR3 in DNA: TGTGCCAGCAGTTTCTATTCCACGACTAGCGGGAGGCTCGGGAACAATGAGCAGTTCTTC. The chain combines TRBV28 with TRBJ2-1; TRBD2 agrees at 13 bases. V lost 3 bases and J lost 5; bases outside the gene matches: 16. This CDR3 is 20 amino acids long. CDR1 and CDR2 from the germline V gene are MDHEN and SYDVKM.

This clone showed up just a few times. This chain's CDR3 is CASSRQLTEAFF. The CDR3 DNA follows: TGTGCCAGCAGTCGACAGCTCACTGAAGCTTTCTTT. The J gene is TRBJ1-1, the V gene TRBV6-5, with D possibly TRBD1 on 5 matching bases. V was cut by 5 bases and J by 4 bases, with 8 bases left in between. In germline, CDR1 is MNHEY, CDR2 SVGAGI. This CDR3 is 12 amino acids long.

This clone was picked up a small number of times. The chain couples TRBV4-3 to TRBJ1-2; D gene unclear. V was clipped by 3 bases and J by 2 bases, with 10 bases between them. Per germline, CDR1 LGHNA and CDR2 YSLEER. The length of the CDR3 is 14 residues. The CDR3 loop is CASSQGGGNYGYTF. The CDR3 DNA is TGCGCCAGCAGCCAGGGTGGCGGCAACTATGGCTACACCTTC.

CDR3 residues: CASSSHRLASTDTQYF. CDR3 nucleotides: TGTGCCAGCAGCTCCCATCGACTAGCGAGCACAGATACGCAGTATTTT. The rearrangement links TRBV7-2 to TRBJ2-3, with 8 bases lining up with TRBD2. V was clipped by 4 bases and J by 0 bases; unmatched bases: 6. CDR1 and CDR2 from the germline V gene are SGHTA and FQGNSA. This CDR3 spans 16 amino acids.

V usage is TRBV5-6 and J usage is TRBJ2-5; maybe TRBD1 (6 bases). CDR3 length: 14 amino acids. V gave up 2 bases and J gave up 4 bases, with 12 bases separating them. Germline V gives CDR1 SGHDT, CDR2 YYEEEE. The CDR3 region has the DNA TGTGCCAGCAGCTTACCCGGGACAACAGAGACCCAGTACTTC. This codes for CASSLPGTTETQYF.

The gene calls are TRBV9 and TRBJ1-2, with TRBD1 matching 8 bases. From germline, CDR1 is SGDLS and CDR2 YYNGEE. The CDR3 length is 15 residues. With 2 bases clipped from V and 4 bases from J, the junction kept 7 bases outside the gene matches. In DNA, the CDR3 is TGTGCCAGCAGCGTCGAGACAGGGGACTTCTATGGCTACACCTTC. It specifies CASSVETGDFYGYTF.

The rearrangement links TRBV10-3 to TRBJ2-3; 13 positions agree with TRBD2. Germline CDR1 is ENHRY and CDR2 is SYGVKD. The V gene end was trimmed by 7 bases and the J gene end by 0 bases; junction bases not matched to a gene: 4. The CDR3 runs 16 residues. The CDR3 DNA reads TGTGCCATCACCGGGACTAGCGGGGACAGCACAGATACGCAGTATTTT. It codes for CAITGTSGDSTDTQYF.

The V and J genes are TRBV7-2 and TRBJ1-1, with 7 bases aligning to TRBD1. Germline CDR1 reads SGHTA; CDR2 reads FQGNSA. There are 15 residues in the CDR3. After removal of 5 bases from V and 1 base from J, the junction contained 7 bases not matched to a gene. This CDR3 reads CASSAWTGPNTEAFF. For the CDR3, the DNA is TGTGCCAGCAGCGCGTGGACAGGACCGAACACTGAAGCTTTCTTT.

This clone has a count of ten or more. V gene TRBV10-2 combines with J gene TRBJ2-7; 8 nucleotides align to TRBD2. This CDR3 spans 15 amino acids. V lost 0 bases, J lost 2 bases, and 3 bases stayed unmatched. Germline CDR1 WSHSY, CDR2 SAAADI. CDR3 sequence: CASSESSGITYEQYF. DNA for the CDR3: TGCGCCAGCAGTGAGTCTAGCGGGATAACCTACGAGCAGTACTTC.

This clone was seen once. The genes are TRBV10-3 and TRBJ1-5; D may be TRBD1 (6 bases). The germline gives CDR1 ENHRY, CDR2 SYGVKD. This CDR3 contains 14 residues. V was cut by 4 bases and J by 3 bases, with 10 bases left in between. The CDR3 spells CAISGTGYNQPQHF. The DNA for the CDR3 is TGTGCCATCAGTGGAACAGGGTACAATCAGCCCCAGCATTTT.

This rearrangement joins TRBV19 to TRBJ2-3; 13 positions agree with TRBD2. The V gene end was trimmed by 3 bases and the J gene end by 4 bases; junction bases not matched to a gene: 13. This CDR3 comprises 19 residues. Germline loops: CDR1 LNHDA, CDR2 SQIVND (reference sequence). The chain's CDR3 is CASSIRTLGLAGVADTQYF. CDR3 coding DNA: TGTGCCAGTAGTATTAGGACCCTAGGACTAGCGGGAGTGGCAGATACGCAGTATTTT.

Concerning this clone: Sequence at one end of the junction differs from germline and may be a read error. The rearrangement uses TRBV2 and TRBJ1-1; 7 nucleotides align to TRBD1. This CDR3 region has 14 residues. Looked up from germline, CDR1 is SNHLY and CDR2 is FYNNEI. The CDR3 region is CASREDRVAAEAFF. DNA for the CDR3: TGTGCCAGCAGGGAAGACAGGGTGGCCGCTGAAGCTTTCTTT.

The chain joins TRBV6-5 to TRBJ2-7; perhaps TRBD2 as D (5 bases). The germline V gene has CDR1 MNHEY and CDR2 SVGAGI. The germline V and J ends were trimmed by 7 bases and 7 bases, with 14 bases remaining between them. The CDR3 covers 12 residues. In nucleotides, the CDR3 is TGTGCCAGCACCCGGGCCCCGGGGGAGCAGTACTTC. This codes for CASTRAPGEQYF.

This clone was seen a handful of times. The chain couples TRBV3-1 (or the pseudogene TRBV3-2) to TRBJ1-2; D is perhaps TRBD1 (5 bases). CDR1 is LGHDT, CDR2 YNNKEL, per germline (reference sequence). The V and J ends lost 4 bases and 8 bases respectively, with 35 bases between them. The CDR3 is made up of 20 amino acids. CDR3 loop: CASSREVMRDSLRSGRGYTF. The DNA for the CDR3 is TGTGCCAGCAGCCGAGAGGTCATGAGGGACTCTCTTCGGTCGGGGAGAGGCTACACCTTC.

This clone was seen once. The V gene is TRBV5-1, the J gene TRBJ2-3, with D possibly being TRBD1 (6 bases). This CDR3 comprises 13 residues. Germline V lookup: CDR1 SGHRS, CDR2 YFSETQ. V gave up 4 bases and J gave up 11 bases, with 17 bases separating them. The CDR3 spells CASSPPAGVGQYF. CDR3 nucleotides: TGCGCCAGCAGCCCTCCGGCAGGGGTTGGGCAGTATTTT. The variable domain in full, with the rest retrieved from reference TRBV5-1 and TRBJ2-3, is KAGVTQTPRYLIKTRGQQVTLSCSPISGHRSVSWYQQTPGQGLQFLFEYFSETQRNKGNFPGRFSGRQFSNSRSEMNVSTLELGDSALYLCASSPPAGVGQYFGPGTRLTVL.

CDR3: CASSSQGNSNQPQHF. CDR3 coding DNA: TGTGCCAGCAGCTCGCAGGGGAATAGCAATCAGCCCCAGCATTTT. This chain uses TRBV5-5 with TRBJ1-5, with D possibly being TRBD1 (6 bases). Germline V gene data show CDR1 as SGHKS and CDR2 as YYEKEE (reference sequence). With 3 bases removed from V and 0 bases from J, the gap between germline ends came to 10 bases. This CDR3 region has 15 residues. Looking up the rest from reference TRBV5-5 and TRBJ1-5 gives the full variable domain: DAGVTQSPTHLIKTRGQQVTLRCSPISGHKSVSWYQQVLGQGPQFIFQYYEKEERGRGNFPDRFSARQFPNYSSELNVNALLLGDSALYLCASSSQGNSNQPQHFGDGTRLSIL.

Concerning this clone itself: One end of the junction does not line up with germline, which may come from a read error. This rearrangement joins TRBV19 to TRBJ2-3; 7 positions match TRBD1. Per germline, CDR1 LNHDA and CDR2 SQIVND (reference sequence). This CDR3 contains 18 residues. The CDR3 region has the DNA TGTGCCAGTAGTCCCAGGACAGGATCGATTTTTAGCACAGATATGCAGTATTTT. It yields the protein CASSPRTGSIFSTDMQYF. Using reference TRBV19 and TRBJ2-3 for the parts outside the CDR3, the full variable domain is DGGITQSPKYLFRKEGQNVTLSCEQNLNHDAMYWYRQDPGQGLRLIYYSQIVNDFQKGDIAEGYSVSREKKESFPLTVTSAQKNPTAFYLCASSPRTGSIFSTDMQYFGPGTRLTVL.